One and the same sample provided the 2 T cell receptor beta chains below, sequenced in a study of blood T cell repertoires in COVID-19. Data came from immunoSEQ multiplex PCR; TCRdb stores just in-frame clones and leaves some out. This repertoire shows about 91,000 clones, approximately 90% found once; its top ten account for 4.8%. Material: peripheral blood. These receptors all come from a woman aged 80 or older with active COVID-19.

The chain has TRBV7-9 and TRBJ2-7; TRBD2 aligns across 7 bases. CDR3 size: 14 residues. V gave up 5 bases and J gave up 1 base; unmatched junction bases: 5. Germline V CDR1 and CDR2: SEHNR, FQNEAQ (reference sequence). The CDR3 nucleotides are TGTGCCAGCAGCCGATCTAGCGGTTCCTACGAGCAGTACTTC. Translated, it gives CASSRSSGSYEQYF.

V usage is TRBV3-1 (or the pseudogene TRBV3-2) and J usage is TRBJ2-7, with 7 bases lining up with TRBD1. Trimming took 4 bases from V and 7 from J; bases not matched to a gene: 4. CDR3 length: 12 residues. CDR1 and CDR2 (germline): LGHDT, YNNKEL (reference sequence). The CDR3 protein is CASSPTGREQYF. The CDR3 DNA is TGTGCCAGCAGCCCGACAGGGCGGGAGCAGTACTTC.